The 20 T cell receptor beta chains listed next were all sequenced from one sample in a study of tumor-infiltrating lymphocytes in primary liver carcinoma. Production of TCR beta cDNA used around 460 ng total RNA together with a constant-region primer. A slightly modified ARM-PCR protocol with three nested multiplex PCR rounds produced these TCR beta libraries. A C-beta reverse primer was combined with TRBV1-TRBV30 forward primers in the first two PCR rounds, and each round had 9 to 10 cycles. One entry per CDR3 protein, called by TCRdb with MiXCR from the multiplex PCR reads. The sample consists of under 200,000 distinct CDR3 sequences, 65% of them appearing once. The study extracted blood RNA from unsorted whole blood and also extracted germline DNA. Material for sequencing was peripheral blood. Receptors originate from a woman aged 55-70 years with primary liver carcinoma and hepatitis B virus infection.

The rearrangement links TRBV12-3 or TRBV12-4 to TRBJ2-7; a possible D gene is TRBD2 (5 bases). The CDR3 loop spans 12 amino acids. Trimming took 6 bases from V and 5 from J, leaving 11 bases between them. The CDR3 DNA reads TGTGCCAGCAGGGCGGAGGACGACGAGCAGTACTTC. As protein: CASRAEDDEQYF.

A remark on this clonotype: Mismatch with germline at one junction end may stem from a read error. The J gene is TRBJ2-7, the V gene TRBV11-3; a weak D match, TRBD2 (5 bases). Germline CDR1 is SGHNT and CDR2 is YENEEA. This CDR3 has 15 residues. CDR3 sequence (DNA): TGTGCCAGCAGCTTAGATCGGGCTAGCAGATACGAGCAGCACTTC. It specifies CASSLDRASRYEQHF.

Remarks on this clonotype: The junction shows a germline mismatch at one end, possibly a read error. The chain uses TRBV11-2 and TRBJ1-6, with 9 positions matching TRBD1. In germline, CDR1 is SGHAT, CDR2 FQNNGV. This CDR3 region has 15 residues. CDR3: CVSSLDWTGESPLHF. DNA of the CDR3: TGTGTCAGCAGCTTAGATTGGACAGGGGAGTCACCTCTCCACTTT.

This clonotype came up many times. This rearrangement joins TRBV6-5 to TRBJ2-7; TRBD1 matches 8 bases. Germline trimming cut 10 bases from V and 2 bases from J; bases unmatched to any gene: 4. Germline CDR1 and CDR2: MNHEY and SVGAGI. CDR3 length: 12 residues. The CDR3 DNA follows: TGTGCCACCGGGACAGGACCCTACGAGCAGTACTTC. Translated, it gives CATGTGPYEQYF.

The chain is built from TRBV5-5 and TRBJ1-1; weak D call: TRBD1 (5 bases). Looked up from germline, CDR1 is SGHKS and CDR2 is YYEKEE (reference sequence). CDR3 length: 14 amino acids. V lost 5 bases, J lost 3 bases, and 14 bases lay in between. CDR3 loop: CASSYTPGDTEAFF. The CDR3 DNA sequence: TGTGCCAGCAGTTATACCCCGGGGGACACTGAAGCTTTCTTT.

The table lists this clonotype with many counts. V is TRBV28 and J is TRBJ2-2; TRBD2 matches 12 bases. Germline V gene lookup returns CDR1 MDHEN and CDR2 SYDVKM. V dropped 3 bases and J dropped 5; count of bases not matched to a gene: 7. This CDR3 is 17 amino acids long. Written as DNA, the CDR3 is TGTGCCAGCAGTTTTCCTAGCGGGAGGGCTCGGACCGGGGAGCTGTTTTTT. Translating gives CASSFPSGRARTGELFF.

This clonotype was seen at least ten times. The V call is TRBV12-3 or TRBV12-4, the J call TRBJ2-5; D might be TRBD1 or TRBD2, each matching 6 bases. This CDR3 spans 15 amino acids. V was cut by 8 bases and J by 5 bases, with 21 bases left in between. CDR3 protein: CASPPVGGREETQYF. DNA for the CDR3: TGTGCCAGCCCCCCCGTAGGGGGTCGGGAGGAGACCCAGTACTTC.

The chain is built from TRBV29-1 and TRBJ2-3, with no clear D. V lost 5 bases to trimming and J lost 13 bases, with 16 bases between them. The CDR3 extends over 11 amino acids. Germline-derived CDR1 and CDR2 are SQVTM and ANQGSEA. This CDR3 reads CSVIEVDTKYF. DNA for the CDR3: TGCAGCGTTATAGAGGTAGATACAAAGTATTTT.

V gene TRBV24-1 combines with J gene TRBJ2-1; D is perhaps TRBD2 (5 bases). This CDR3 spans 14 amino acids. Trimming cost V 6 bases and J 0 bases, with 8 bases left between them. Germline CDR1 reads KGHDR; CDR2 reads SFDVKD. Written as DNA, the CDR3 is TGTGCCACCAGTCTCGGGGTCTCCTACAATGAGCAGTTCTTC. It yields the protein CATSLGVSYNEQFF.

A single count supports this clonotype. It may be a read error: a sequence one base away is much more abundant. Since no conserved phenylalanine or tryptophan closes the CDR3, a read error is the likely cause. The chain couples TRBV30 to TRBJ2-3; D remains ambiguous. The germline CDR1 and CDR2 sequences are GTSNPN and SVGIG (reference sequence). The CDR3 loop spans 12 amino acids. Between the trimmed V and J ends, which lost 0 bases and 3 bases, there was a span of 4 bases. CDR3 in DNA: TGTGCCTGGAGTGTTATTACAGATACGCAGTATATT. Protein product: CAWSVITDTQYI.

In the case of this clonotype: This may be a read error, as it is one base from a much larger clone. The chain combines TRBV6-1 with TRBJ2-1; 10 bases line up with TRBD2. V trimming: 4 bases; J trimming: 8 bases; junction bases outside the gene matches: 11. The CDR3 consists of 16 residues. Germline values: CDR1 MNHNS, CDR2 SASEGT. CDR3 DNA sequence: TGTGCCAGCAGTGCGCGACCCGGGACTAGCGAGTATGAGCAGTTCTTC. Translation: CASSARPGTSEYEQFF.

Points on this clonotype: One junction end disagrees with the germline gene, perhaps due to a read error. This chain joins TRBV5-6 and TRBJ2-2, with D perhaps matching TRBD1 (8 bases). Germline V gives CDR1 SGHDT, CDR2 YYEEEE. The CDR3 is made up of 15 amino acids. DNA of the CDR3: TGTGTCAGCAGCCACGGACAGGGAGGGACCGGGGAGCGGTTGTTC. Protein: CVSSHGQGGTGERLF.

This clonotype has a handful of counts. The rearrangement links TRBV4-2 to TRBJ2-5; D not resolved. Germline V CDR1 and CDR2: LGHNA, YNFKEQ. The CDR3 covers 15 residues. The V end was cut by 0 bases, the J end by 4 bases, with 12 bases between. The CDR3 loop reads CASSQDGTEVETQYF. In nucleotides, the CDR3 is TGTGCCAGCAGCCAAGATGGAACAGAGGTAGAGACCCAGTACTTC.

CDR3 region: CASSSHGDGYGYTF. The CDR3 nucleotides read TGTGCCAGCAGCTCACACGGGGATGGGTATGGCTACACCTTC. The chain couples TRBV11-2 to TRBJ1-2; D is unresolved. The germline gives CDR1 SGHAT, CDR2 FQNNGV. The CDR3 has 14 amino acids. V lost 4 bases to trimming and J lost 5 bases, with 14 bases between them.

The chain links TRBV12-3 or TRBV12-4 to TRBJ2-1; D is possibly TRBD2 (6 bases). V gave up 5 bases and J gave up 5 bases, with 19 bases separating them. This CDR3 is 16 amino acids long. DNA for the CDR3: TGTGCCAGCAGTCAGTCGGGACTTCTATCCCACAATGAGCAGTTCTTC. It yields the protein CASSQSGLLSHNEQFF.

In regard to this clonotype: This may arise from a read error, as a much more abundant clone is one base away. The CDR3 ends on some other residue instead of the conserved phenylalanine or tryptophan, so this is likely a read error. This chain uses TRBV28 with TRBJ2-5; D is ambiguous. The CDR3 extends over 11 amino acids. CDR1 and CDR2 (germline): MDHEN, SYDVKM. Trimming took 6 bases from V and 2 from J, leaving 4 bases between them. This CDR3 is CASRRQETQYL. In nucleotides, the CDR3 is TGTGCCAGCAGACGTCAAGAGACCCAGTACCTC.

A note on this clonotype: Just one base apart from a much larger clone, this may be a read error. The CDR3 loop is CTSSSSPYEQYF. The CDR3 DNA follows: TGTACCAGCAGCTCTTCTCCCTACGAGCAGTACTTC. The chain uses TRBV7-8 and TRBJ2-7; no clear D gene. From germline, CDR1 is SGHVS and CDR2 FQNEAQ. The CDR3 loop spans 12 amino acids.

This clonotype was counted between two and nine times. V gene TRBV28 combines with J gene TRBJ2-7; perhaps D is TRBD1 or TRBD2 (6 bases each). Germline-derived CDR1 and CDR2 are MDHEN and SYDVKM. CDR3 length equals 17 residues. The V end was cut by 4 bases, the J end by 0 bases, with 19 bases between. CDR3 region: CASSSPRGTRISYEQYF. The DNA of the CDR3 is TGTGCCAGCAGTTCCCCGCGCGGGACACGGATCTCCTACGAGCAGTACTTC.

This rearrangement joins TRBV9 to TRBJ2-3, with no clear D. CDR1 is SGDLS and CDR2 is YYNGEE in the germline V gene. With 0 bases removed from V and 2 bases from J, the gap between germline ends came to 13 bases. There are 16 residues in the CDR3. The CDR3 loop is CASSVGWGTTTDTQYF. The CDR3, as DNA: TGTGCCAGCAGCGTAGGTTGGGGAACGACCACAGATACGCAGTATTTT.

This rearrangement joins TRBV28 to TRBJ1-5; 12 bases line up with TRBD1. Germline assignment: CDR1 MDHEN and CDR2 SYDVKM. The length of the CDR3 is 16 residues. The V segment lost 2 bases and the J segment 9 bases; nucleotides outside the gene matches: 8. For the CDR3, the DNA is TGTGCCAGCAGTTTAAGGGGACAGGGGGCTAAGCGGCCCCAGCATTTT. This translates into CASSLRGQGAKRPQHF.